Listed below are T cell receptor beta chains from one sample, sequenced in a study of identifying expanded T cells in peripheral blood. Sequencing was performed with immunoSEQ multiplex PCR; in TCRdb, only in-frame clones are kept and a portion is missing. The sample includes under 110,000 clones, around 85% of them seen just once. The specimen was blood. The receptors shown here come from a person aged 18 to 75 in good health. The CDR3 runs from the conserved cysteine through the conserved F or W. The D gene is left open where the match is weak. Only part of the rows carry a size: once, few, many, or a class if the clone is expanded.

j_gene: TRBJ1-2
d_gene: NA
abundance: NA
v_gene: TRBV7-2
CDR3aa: CASSLAGTNYGYTF
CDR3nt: TGTGCCAGCAGCTTAGCCGGGACAAATTATGGCTACACCTTC

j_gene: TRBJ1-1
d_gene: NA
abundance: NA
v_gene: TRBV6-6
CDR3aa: CASSPPSTEAFF
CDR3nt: TGTGCCAGCAGCCCCCCCAGCACTGAAGCTTTCTTT

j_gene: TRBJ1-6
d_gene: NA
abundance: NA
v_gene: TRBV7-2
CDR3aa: CASSLWVMGRGRGSPLHF
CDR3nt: TGTGCCAGCAGCTTATGGGTTATGGGCAGGGGAAGGGGTTCACCCCTCCACTTT

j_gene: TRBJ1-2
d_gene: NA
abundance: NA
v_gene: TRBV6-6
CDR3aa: CASSSAYVSYTF
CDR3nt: TGTGCCAGCAGTTCCGCATATGTGAGCTACACCTTC

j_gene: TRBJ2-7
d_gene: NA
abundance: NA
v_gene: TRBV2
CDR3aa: CASSEGAVRYEQYF
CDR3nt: TGTGCCAGCAGTGAGGGGGCAGTCCGCTACGAGCAGTACTTC

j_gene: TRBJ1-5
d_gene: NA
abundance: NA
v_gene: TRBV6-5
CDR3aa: CASSYRGDNQPQHF
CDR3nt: TGTGCCAGCAGTTACAGGGGGGACAATCAGCCCCAGCATTTT

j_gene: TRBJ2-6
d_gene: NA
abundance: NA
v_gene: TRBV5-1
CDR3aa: CASSLARFRSSGANVLTF
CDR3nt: TGCGCCAGCAGCTTGGCCAGGTTTCGGAGCTCTGGGGCCAACGTCCTGACTTTC

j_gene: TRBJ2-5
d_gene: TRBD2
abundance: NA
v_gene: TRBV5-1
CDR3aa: CASSLTGLAGEETQYF
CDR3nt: TGCGCCAGCAGCTTGACCGGACTAGCGGGGGAGGAGACCCAGTACTTC

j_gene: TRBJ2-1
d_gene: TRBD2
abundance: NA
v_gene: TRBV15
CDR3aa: CATSRDRGLAGGNEQFF
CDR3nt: TGTGCCACCAGCAGAGATCGGGGACTAGCGGGGGGTAATGAGCAGTTCTTC

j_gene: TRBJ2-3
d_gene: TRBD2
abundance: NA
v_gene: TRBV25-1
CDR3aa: CASTGRLAGGPPTDTQYF
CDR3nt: TGTGCCAGCACCGGAAGACTAGCGGGGGGGCCCCCCACAGATACGCAGTATTTT

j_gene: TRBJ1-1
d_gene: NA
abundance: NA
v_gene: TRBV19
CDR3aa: CASSIADNTEAFF
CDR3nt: TGTGCCAGTAGTATAGCAGATAACACTGAAGCTTTCTTT

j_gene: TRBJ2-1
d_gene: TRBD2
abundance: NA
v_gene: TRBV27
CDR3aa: CASNPTGGGLNEQFF
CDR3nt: TGTGCCAGCAATCCCACGGGGGGGGGCCTCAATGAGCAGTTCTTC

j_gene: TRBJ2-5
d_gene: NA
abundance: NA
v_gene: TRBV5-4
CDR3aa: CASSSQGVTTQYF
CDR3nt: TGTGCCAGCAGCTCGCAAGGAGTGACGACCCAGTACTTC

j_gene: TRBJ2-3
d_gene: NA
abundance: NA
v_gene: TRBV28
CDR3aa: CASCLSDTQYF
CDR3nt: TGTGCCAGCTGCCTATCGGATACGCAGTATTTT

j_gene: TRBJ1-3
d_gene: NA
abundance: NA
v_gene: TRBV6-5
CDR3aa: CASSYGAAAGNTIYF
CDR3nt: TGTGCCAGCAGTTACGGGGCGGCAGCTGGAAACACCATATATTTT

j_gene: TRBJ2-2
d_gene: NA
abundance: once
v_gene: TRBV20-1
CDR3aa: CSAPMAGELFF
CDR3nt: TGCAGTGCGCCGATGGCCGGGGAGCTGTTTTTT

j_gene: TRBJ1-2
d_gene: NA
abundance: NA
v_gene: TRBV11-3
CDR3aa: CASSLDSIRDLYGYTF
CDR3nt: TGTGCCAGCAGCTTAGATTCTATACGGGACCTCTATGGCTACACCTTC

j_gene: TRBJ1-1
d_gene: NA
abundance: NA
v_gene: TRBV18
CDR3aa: CASSPNEVNIGTEAFF
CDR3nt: TGTGCCAGCTCACCGAACGAAGTTAACATCGGCACTGAAGCTTTCTTT

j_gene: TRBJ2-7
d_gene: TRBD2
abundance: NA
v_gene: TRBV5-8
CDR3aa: CASSGILAGTTYEQYF
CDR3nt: TGTGCCAGCAGCGGCATCCTAGCGGGGACAACCTACGAGCAGTACTTC

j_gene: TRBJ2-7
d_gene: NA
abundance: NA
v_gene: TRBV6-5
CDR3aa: CASSYSDEQYF
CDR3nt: TGTGCCAGCAGTTACTCGGACGAGCAGTACTTC

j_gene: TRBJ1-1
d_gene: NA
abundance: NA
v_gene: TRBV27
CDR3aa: CASMGLGKRNTEAFF
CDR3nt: TGTGCCAGCATGGGGCTCGGAAAACGGAACACTGAAGCTTTCTTT

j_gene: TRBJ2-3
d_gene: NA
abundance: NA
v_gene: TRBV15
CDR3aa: CATSIDYTQYF
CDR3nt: TGTGCCACCAGCATTGACTATACGCAGTATTTT

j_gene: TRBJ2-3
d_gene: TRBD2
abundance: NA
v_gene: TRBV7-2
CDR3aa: CASRPSGGTDTQYF
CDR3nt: TGTGCCAGCAGACCTAGCGGGGGCACAGATACGCAGTATTTT

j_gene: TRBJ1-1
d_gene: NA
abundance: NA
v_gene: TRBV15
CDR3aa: CATSRDLSGYTEAFF
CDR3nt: TGTGCCACCAGCAGAGATTTATCGGGGTACACTGAAGCTTTCTTT

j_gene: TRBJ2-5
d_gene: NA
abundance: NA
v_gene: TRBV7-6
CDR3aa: CASSTRDRGQTQYF
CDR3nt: TGTGCCAGCAGCACACGGGACCGAGGCCAGACCCAGTACTTC

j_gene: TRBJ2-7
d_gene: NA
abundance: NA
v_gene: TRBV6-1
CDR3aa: CASSGYEQYF
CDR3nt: TGTGCCAGCAGTGGGTACGAGCAGTACTTC